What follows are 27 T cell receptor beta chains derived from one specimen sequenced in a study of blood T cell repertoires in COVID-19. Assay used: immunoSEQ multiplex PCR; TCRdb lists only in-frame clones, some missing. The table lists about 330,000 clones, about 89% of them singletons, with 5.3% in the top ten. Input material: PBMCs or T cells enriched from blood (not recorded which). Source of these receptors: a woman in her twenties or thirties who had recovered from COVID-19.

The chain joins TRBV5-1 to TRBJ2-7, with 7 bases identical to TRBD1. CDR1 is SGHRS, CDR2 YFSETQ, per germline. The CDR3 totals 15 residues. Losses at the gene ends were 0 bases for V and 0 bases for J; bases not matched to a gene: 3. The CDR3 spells CASSLDRGSSYEQYF. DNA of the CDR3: TGCGCCAGCAGCTTGGACAGGGGAAGCTCCTACGAGCAGTACTTC.

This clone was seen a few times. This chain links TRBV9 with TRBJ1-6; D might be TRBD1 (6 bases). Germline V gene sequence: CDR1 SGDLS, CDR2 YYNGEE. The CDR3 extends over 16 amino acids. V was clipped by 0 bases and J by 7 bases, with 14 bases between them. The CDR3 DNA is TGTGCCAGCAGCGTAGCGCCGAGGGGGGGGAATTCACCCCTCCACTTT. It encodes CASSVAPRGGNSPLHF.

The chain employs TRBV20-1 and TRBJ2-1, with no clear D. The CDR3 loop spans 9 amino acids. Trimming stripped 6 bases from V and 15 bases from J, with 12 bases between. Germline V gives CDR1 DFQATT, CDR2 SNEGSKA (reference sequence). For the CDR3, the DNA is TGCAGTGCGAAGCTGGGCTGGTTCTTC. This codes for CSAKLGWFF.

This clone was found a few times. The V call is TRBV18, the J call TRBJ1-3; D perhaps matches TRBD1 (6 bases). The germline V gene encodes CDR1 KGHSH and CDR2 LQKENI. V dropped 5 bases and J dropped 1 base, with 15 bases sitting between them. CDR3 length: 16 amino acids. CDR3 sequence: CASSEEVRGSGNTIYF. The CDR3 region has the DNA TGTGCCAGCTCAGAAGAGGTCAGGGGTTCTGGAAACACCATATATTTT.

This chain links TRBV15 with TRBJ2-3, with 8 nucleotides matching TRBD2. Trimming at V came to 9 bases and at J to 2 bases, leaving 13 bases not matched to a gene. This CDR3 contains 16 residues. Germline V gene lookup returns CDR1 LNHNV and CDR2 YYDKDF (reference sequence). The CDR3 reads CATKGSGGSYTDTQYF. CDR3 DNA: TGTGCCACTAAAGGCAGCGGGGGCTCTTACACAGATACGCAGTATTTT.

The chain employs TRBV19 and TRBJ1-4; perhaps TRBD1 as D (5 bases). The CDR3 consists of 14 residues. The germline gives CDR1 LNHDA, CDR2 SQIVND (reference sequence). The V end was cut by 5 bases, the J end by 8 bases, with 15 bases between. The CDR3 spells CASSQGLRIEKLFF. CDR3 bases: TGTGCCAGTAGTCAGGGACTCAGGATCGAAAAACTGTTTTTT.

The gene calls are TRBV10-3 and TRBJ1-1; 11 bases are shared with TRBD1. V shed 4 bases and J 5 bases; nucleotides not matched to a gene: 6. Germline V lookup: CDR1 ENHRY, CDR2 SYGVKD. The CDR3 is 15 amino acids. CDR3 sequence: CAISGTDRGHTEAFF. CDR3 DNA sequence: TGTGCCATCAGTGGTACGGACAGGGGGCATACTGAAGCTTTCTTT.

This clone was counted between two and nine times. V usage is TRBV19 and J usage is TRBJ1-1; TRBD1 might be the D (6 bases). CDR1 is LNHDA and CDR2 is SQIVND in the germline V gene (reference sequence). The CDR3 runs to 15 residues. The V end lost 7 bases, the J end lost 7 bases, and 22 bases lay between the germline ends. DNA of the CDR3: TGTGCCAGTAACCATCTTTCGGACAGTAAGAATGAAGCTTTCTTT. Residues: CASNHLSDSKNEAFF.

Here the CDR3 reads CASSQGEVSEQYF. The CDR3 nucleotides are TGTGCCAGCTCACAGGGAGAGGTCTCCGAGCAGTACTTC. This chain links TRBV18 with TRBJ2-7; TRBD2 is a possible D gene (5 bases). Germline lookup yields CDR1 KGHSH and CDR2 LQKENI. The CDR3 loop spans 13 amino acids. Trimming removed 4 bases at V and 6 bases at J, with 13 bases between.

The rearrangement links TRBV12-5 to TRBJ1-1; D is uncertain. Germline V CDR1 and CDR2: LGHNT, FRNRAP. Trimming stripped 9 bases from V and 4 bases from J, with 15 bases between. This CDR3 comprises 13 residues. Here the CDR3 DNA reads TGTGCTAGCCTTAGTACGGGGATCACTGAAGCTTTCTTT. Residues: CASLSTGITEAFF.

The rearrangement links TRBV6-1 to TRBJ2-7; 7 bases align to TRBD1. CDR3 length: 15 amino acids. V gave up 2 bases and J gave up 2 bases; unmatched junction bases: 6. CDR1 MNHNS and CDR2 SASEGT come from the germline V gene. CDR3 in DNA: TGTGCCAGCAGTGAACCGGGACAGCGAACCTACGAGCAGTACTTC. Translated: CASSEPGQRTYEQYF.

The CDR3 here is CASSSWTSRTGELFF. The CDR3 DNA is TGTGCCAGCAGTTCCTGGACTAGTAGAACCGGGGAGCTGTTTTTT. The V and J genes are TRBV27 and TRBJ2-2; 7 positions match TRBD2. V trimming: 4 bases; J trimming: 5 bases; junction bases outside the gene matches: 7. Germline V CDR1 and CDR2: MNHEY, SMNVEV (reference sequence). CDR3 length equals 15 residues.

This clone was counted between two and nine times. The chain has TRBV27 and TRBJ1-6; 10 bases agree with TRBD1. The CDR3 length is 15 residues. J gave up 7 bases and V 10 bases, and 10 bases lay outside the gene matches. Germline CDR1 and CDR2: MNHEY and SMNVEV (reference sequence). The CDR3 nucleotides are TGTGCCACCACGCGGACAGGGGGGACCAATTCACCCCTCCACTTT. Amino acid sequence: CATTRTGGTNSPLHF.

This CDR3 is CASSPIPLHTGELFF. CDR3 nucleotide sequence: TGTGCCAGCAGCCCTATCCCCCTCCACACCGGGGAGCTGTTTTTT. The chain joins TRBV11-2 to TRBJ2-2; D ambiguous. CDR1 is SGHAT, CDR2 FQNNGV, per germline. This CDR3 is built from 15 residues. The V gene lost 5 bases and the J gene lost 3 bases, with 13 bases spanning the gap. The complete variable domain, with remaining parts taken from reference TRBV11-2 and TRBJ2-2, reads EAGVAQSPRYKIIEKRQSVAFWCNPISGHATLYWYQQILGQGPKLLIQFQNNGVVDDSQLPKDRFSAERLKGVDSTLKIQPAKLEDSAVYLCASSPIPLHTGELFFGEGSRLTVL.

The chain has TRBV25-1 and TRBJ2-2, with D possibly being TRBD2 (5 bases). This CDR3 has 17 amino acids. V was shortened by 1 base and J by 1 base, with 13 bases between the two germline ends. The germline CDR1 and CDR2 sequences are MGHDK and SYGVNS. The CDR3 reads CASSESWEYQNTGELFF. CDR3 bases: TGTGCCAGCAGTGAATCGTGGGAGTACCAGAACACCGGGGAGCTGTTTTTT.

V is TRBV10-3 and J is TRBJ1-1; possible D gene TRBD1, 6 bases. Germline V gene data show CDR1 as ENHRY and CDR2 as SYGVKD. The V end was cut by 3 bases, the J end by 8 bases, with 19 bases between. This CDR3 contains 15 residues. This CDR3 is CAISESLGAREEAFF. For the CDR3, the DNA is TGTGCCATCAGTGAAAGTTTGGGGGCCAGGGAAGAAGCTTTCTTT.

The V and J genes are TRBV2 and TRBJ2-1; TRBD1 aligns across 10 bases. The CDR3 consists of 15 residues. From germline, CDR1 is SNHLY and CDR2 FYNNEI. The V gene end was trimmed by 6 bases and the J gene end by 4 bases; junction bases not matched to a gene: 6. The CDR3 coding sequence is TGTGCCAGCAGACCCCGGGACAGGGGATACAATGAGCAGTTCTTC. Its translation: CASRPRDRGYNEQFF.

The chain's CDR3 is CASSFLAGGPKPEQYF. In DNA form, the CDR3 reads TGTGCCAGCAGCTTCTTAGCGGGGGGTCCTAAACCCGAGCAGTACTTC. The chain combines TRBV7-9 with TRBJ2-7, with 10 bases fitting TRBD2. The CDR3 has 16 amino acids. Germline assignment: CDR1 SEHNR and CDR2 FQNEAQ (reference sequence). The junction had 11 bases not matched to a gene; V was cut back by 3 bases and J by 6 bases.

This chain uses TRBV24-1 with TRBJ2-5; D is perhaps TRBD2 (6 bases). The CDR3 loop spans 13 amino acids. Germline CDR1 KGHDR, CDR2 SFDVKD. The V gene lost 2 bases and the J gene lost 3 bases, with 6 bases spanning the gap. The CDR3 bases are TGTGCCACCAGTGATTCGGGGGAAGAGACCCAGTACTTC. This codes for CATSDSGEETQYF.

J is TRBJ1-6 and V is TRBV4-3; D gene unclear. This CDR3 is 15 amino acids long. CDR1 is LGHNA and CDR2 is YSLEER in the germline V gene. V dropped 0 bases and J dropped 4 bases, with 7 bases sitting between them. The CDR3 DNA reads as TGCGCCAGCAGCCAAGATGGCAGATATAATTCACCCCTCCACTTT. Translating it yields CASSQDGRYNSPLHF.

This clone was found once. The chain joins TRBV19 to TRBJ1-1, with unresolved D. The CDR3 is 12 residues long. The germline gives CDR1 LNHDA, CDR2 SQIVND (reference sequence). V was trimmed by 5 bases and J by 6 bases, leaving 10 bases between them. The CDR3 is CASSERFSEAFF. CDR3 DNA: TGTGCCAGTAGTGAGCGCTTCTCTGAAGCTTTCTTT.

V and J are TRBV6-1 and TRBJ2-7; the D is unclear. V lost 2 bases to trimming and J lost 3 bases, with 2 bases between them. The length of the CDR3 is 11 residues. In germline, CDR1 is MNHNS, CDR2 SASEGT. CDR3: CASSEYYEQYF. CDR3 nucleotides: TGTGCCAGCAGTGAATACTACGAGCAGTACTTC.

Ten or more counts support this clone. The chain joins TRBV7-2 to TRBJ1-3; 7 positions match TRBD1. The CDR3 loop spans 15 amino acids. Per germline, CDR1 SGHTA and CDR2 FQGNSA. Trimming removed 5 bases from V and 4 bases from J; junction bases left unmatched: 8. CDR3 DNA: TGTGCCAGCAGCCAGACAGGGACGAGAGGAAACACCATATATTTT. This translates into CASSQTGTRGNTIYF.

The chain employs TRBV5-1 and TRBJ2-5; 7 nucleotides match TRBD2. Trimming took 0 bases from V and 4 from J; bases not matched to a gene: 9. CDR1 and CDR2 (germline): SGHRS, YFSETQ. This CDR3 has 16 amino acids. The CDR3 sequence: CASSLERGRHPETQYF. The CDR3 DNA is TGCGCCAGCAGCTTGGAGCGGGGTAGACACCCAGAGACCCAGTACTTC.

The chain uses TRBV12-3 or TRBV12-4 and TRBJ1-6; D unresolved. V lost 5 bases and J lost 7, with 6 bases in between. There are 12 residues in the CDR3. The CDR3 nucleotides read TGTGCCAGCAGTCCTAGCAATTCACCCCTCCACTTT. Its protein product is CASSPSNSPLHF.

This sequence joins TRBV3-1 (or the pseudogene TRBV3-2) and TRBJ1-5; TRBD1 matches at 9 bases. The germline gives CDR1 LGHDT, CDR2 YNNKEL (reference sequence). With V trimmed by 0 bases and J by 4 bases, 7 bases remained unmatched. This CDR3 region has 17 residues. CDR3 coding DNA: TGTGCCAGCAGCCAAGATCGTCCGGGGACAGGGAATCAGCCCCAGCATTTT. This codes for CASSQDRPGTGNQPQHF.

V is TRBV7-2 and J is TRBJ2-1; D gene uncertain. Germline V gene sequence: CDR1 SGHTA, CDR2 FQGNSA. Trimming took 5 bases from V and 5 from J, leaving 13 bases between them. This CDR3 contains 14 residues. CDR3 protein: CASSPPIRHNEQFF. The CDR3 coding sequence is TGTGCCAGCAGCCCTCCTATACGCCACAATGAGCAGTTCTTC.